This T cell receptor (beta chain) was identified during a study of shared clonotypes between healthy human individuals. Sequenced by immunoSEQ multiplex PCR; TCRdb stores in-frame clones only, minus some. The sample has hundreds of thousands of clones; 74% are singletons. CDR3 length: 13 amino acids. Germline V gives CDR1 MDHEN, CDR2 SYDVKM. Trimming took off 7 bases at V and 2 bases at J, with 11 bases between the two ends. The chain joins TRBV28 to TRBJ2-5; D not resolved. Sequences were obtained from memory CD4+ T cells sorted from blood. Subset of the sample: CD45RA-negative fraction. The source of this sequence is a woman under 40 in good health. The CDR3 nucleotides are TGTGCCAGCAACCCGGTCTTACAAGAGACCCAGTACTTC. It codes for CASNPVLQETQYF. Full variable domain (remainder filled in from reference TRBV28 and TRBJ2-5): DVKVTQSSRYLVKRTGEKVFLECVQDMDHENMFWYRQDPGLGLRLIYFSYDVKMKEKGDIPEGYSVSREKKERFSLILESASTNQTSMYLCASNPVLQETQYFGPGTRLLVL.